The 25 T cell receptor beta chains below come from one sample, sequenced in a study of human T cells and chemical hapten exposure. Each CDR3 protein is one row after TCRdb ran MiXCR on the RACE reads. The sample consists of some 380,000 distinct CDR3 sequences, 4% to 5.5% of them appearing once. The time point is: patch test 1, 2 weeks after DPC sensitization. Treatment given: therapeutic diphenylcyclopropenone sensitization with weekly scalp DPC. The source material was whole blood, sampled in connection with sensitization to the hapten diphenylcyclopropenone (DPC). These receptors were taken from a woman aged 45 to 65 with alopecia areata. Some clones in this sample may be carry-over from other donors' samples.

The sample holds many counts of this clonotype. This chain uses TRBV9 with TRBJ1-6; D not certain. CDR3 size: 13 residues. V lost 0 bases to trimming and J lost 8 bases, with 6 bases between them. Germline V gene data show CDR1 as SGDLS and CDR2 as YYNGEE. As DNA, the CDR3 is TGTGCCAGCAGCGTAGAGGCAGATTCACCCCTCCACTTT. Protein: CASSVEADSPLHF.

This clonotype was counted a few times. The rearrangement uses TRBV10-3 and TRBJ2-5; D not certain. CDR3 length: 14 residues. V lost 3 bases and J lost 1, with 9 bases in between. CDR1 is ENHRY, CDR2 SYGVKD, per germline. The CDR3 sequence: CAISDGLGQETQYF. Written as DNA, the CDR3 is TGTGCCATCAGTGATGGGTTGGGCCAAGAGACCCAGTACTTC.

This clonotype showed up many times. J is TRBJ1-6 and V is TRBV4-3; D is unclear. The CDR3 is 13 amino acids. Germline CDR1 LGHNA, CDR2 YSLEER. V dropped 4 bases and J dropped 8 bases, with 9 bases sitting between them. The CDR3 is CASSPEADSPLHF. CDR3 nucleotide sequence: TGCGCCAGCAGCCCAGAGGCTGATTCACCCCTCCACTTT.

The genes are TRBV7-3 and TRBJ2-7; 11 bases line up with TRBD1. V lost 9 bases and J lost 4; bases outside the gene matches: 5. CDR1 SGHTA and CDR2 FQGTGA come from the germline V gene. CDR3 length: 13 amino acids. CDR3 residues: CARTDRGPYEQYF. The CDR3 coding sequence is TGTGCCAGGACGGACAGGGGGCCATACGAGCAGTACTTC. Full variable domain (outside the CDR3, taken from reference TRBV7-3 and TRBJ2-7): GAGVSQTPSNKVTEKGKYVELRCDPISGHTALYWYRQSLGQGPEFLIYFQGTGAADDSGLPNDRFFAVRPEGSVSTLKIQRTERGDSAVYLCARTDRGPYEQYFGPGTRLTVT.

This clonotype was observed at least ten times. The V gene is TRBV12-3 or TRBV12-4, the J gene TRBJ1-5; the D gene is possibly TRBD1 (6 bases). Trimming took 4 bases from V and 4 from J, leaving 8 bases between them. This CDR3 has 13 residues. CDR3: CASSWTENQPQHF. The DNA of the CDR3 is TGTGCCAGCAGTTGGACAGAGAATCAGCCCCAGCATTTT.

This clonotype was detected many times. This chain connects TRBV4-3 to TRBJ2-1; D ambiguous. The CDR3 extends over 13 amino acids. Germline V gene lookup returns CDR1 LGHNA and CDR2 YSLEER. V was pared by 1 base and J by 8 bases, with 9 bases between. CDR3 bases: TGCGCCAGCAGCCAAGTCGGGTTCGATGAGCAGTTCTTC. This sequence encodes CASSQVGFDEQFF.

The CDR3 sequence: CASTRAGLNTEAFF. Written as DNA, the CDR3 is TGTGCCAGCACCCGTGCGGGGCTGAACACTGAAGCTTTCTTT. The chain uses TRBV12-3 or TRBV12-4 and TRBJ1-1; tentative D call: TRBD1 (5 bases). The V end lost 7 bases, the J end lost 0 bases, and 12 bases lay between the germline ends. This CDR3 is 14 amino acids long.

In this sample, this clonotype turned up many times. The genes are TRBV20-1 and TRBJ1-2; D gene ambiguous. CDR1 and CDR2 from the germline V gene are DFQATT and SNEGSKA (reference sequence). This CDR3 spans 13 amino acids. V lost 5 bases to trimming and J lost 1 base, with 11 bases between them. As DNA, the CDR3 is TGCAGTGCTGGGATCGGGGTTAACTATGGCTACACCTTC. This gives the protein CSAGIGVNYGYTF.

This clonotype was seen more than once but under ten times. The chain is built from TRBV5-6 and TRBJ2-1; 8 bases map to TRBD1. Germline V gene lookup returns CDR1 SGHDT and CDR2 YYEEEE. The ends lost 0 bases at V and 5 bases at J; junction bases unmatched: 7. This CDR3 has 16 residues. The chain's CDR3 is CASSLGDRSRHNEQFF. In DNA form, the CDR3 reads TGTGCCAGCAGCTTGGGGGACAGGTCGCGACACAATGAGCAGTTCTTC.

The V and J genes are TRBV4-2 and TRBJ1-1; 7 nucleotides align to TRBD1. Unmatched junction bases numbered 9, after V lost 2 bases and J lost 0 bases. This CDR3 is built from 17 residues. Germline CDR1 is LGHNA and CDR2 is YNFKEQ. This CDR3 is CASSQSGTVPLNTEAFF. The CDR3 region has the DNA TGTGCCAGCAGCCAATCCGGGACAGTCCCTTTGAACACTGAAGCTTTCTTT.

This clonotype was counted at least ten times. V is TRBV11-2 and J is TRBJ1-2; tentative D call: TRBD1 (6 bases). Trimming took 5 bases from V and 8 from J, leaving 21 bases between them. CDR1 and CDR2 (germline): SGHAT, FQNNGV. The CDR3 contains 15 residues. Here the CDR3 DNA reads TGTGCCAGCAGCCGAGGGGACACCATTCGGGAGGGCTACACCTTC. Its protein is CASSRGDTIREGYTF. The full variable domain, completed using reference TRBV11-2 and TRBJ1-2, is EAGVAQSPRYKIIEKRQSVAFWCNPISGHATLYWYQQILGQGPKLLIQFQNNGVVDDSQLPKDRFSAERLKGVDSTLKIQPAKLEDSAVYLCASSRGDTIREGYTFGSGTRLTVV.

This clonotype was observed at least ten times. The chain is built from TRBV6-1 and TRBJ2-3; the D gene could be TRBD1 or TRBD2 (5 bases each). The V end was cut by 6 bases, the J end by 3 bases, with 13 bases between. The V gene's germline CDR1 is MNHNS and CDR2 SASEGT. The CDR3 runs 14 residues. The CDR3 spells CASSRGRETDTQYF. CDR3 coding DNA: TGTGCCAGCAGCCGGGGCAGAGAGACAGATACGCAGTATTTT.

This clonotype was observed at least ten times. The chain couples TRBV30 to TRBJ1-1; possibly TRBD1 for D (5 bases). Trimming took off 3 bases at V and 1 base at J, with 9 bases between the two ends. Germline V gene lookup returns CDR1 GTSNPN and CDR2 SVGIG (reference sequence). This CDR3 has 13 amino acids. The chain's CDR3 is CAWRNTGNTEAFF. The DNA of the CDR3 is TGTGCCTGGAGGAATACAGGGAACACTGAAGCTTTCTTT.

This clonotype has a count of ten or more. V gene TRBV13 combines with J gene TRBJ2-7; D not certain. The CDR3 covers 11 residues. The V end lost 1 base, the J end lost 5 bases, and 3 bases lay between the germline ends. Germline-derived CDR1 and CDR2 are PRHDT and FYEKMQ (reference sequence). The CDR3 DNA reads as TGTGCCAGCAGCTTAGACCACGAGCAGTACTTC. Translation gives CASSLDHEQYF.

This clonotype has a count of ten or more. The chain uses TRBV7-8 and TRBJ2-7; either TRBD1 or TRBD2 may supply D (6 bases each). The germline gives CDR1 SGHVS, CDR2 FQNEAQ. There are 16 residues in the CDR3. With 2 bases removed from V and 2 bases from J, the gap between germline ends came to 16 bases. As DNA, the CDR3 is TGTGCCAGCAGCTTATGGCCCCGGGGGCGTCCCTACGAGCAGTACTTC. It codes for CASSLWPRGRPYEQYF. The full variable domain, rest sourced from reference TRBV7-8 and TRBJ2-7, is GAGVSQSPRYKVAKRGQDVALRCDPISGHVSLFWYQQALGQGPEFLTYFQNEAQLDKSGLPSDRFFAERPEGSVSTLKIQRTQQEDSAVYLCASSLWPRGRPYEQYFGPGTRLTVT.

This clonotype was seen many times. The chain couples TRBV7-2 to TRBJ2-4; 12 bases map to TRBD1. The CDR3 is 15 residues long. Germline-derived CDR1 and CDR2 are SGHTA and FQGNSA. With 5 bases clipped from V and 6 bases from J, the junction kept 5 bases outside the gene matches. CDR3 residues: CASSKWGQGANIQYF. Written as DNA, the CDR3 is TGTGCCAGCAGCAAGTGGGGACAGGGGGCAAACATTCAGTACTTC.

This clonotype was seen ten or more times. The CDR3 spells CASSLSATSSYEQYF. The CDR3 DNA reads TGTGCCAGCAGTTTGTCGGCCACGAGCTCCTACGAGCAGTACTTC. V is TRBV27 and J is TRBJ2-7; D ambiguous. V gave up 3 bases and J gave up 0 bases, with 12 bases separating them. The CDR3 length is 15 residues. Germline V gene data show CDR1 as MNHEY and CDR2 as SMNVEV (reference sequence).

This chain connects TRBV20-1 to TRBJ2-7; 7 nucleotides agree with TRBD1. CDR3 size: 15 residues. The V and J ends lost 1 base and 0 bases, in that order; junction bases with no gene match: 6. Germline V gives CDR1 DFQATT, CDR2 SNEGSKA (reference sequence). The CDR3 DNA is TGCAGTGCTAGAGCTCTGGGGACAGTCTCCTACGAGCAGTACTTC. Protein: CSARALGTVSYEQYF.

This clonotype was picked up many times. Here the CDR3 DNA reads TGTGCCAGCAGCTTAGCGGACAGGGCTAATGAAAAACTGTTTTTT. This encodes CASSLADRANEKLFF. The chain carries TRBV7-2 and TRBJ1-4; 8 bases are shared with TRBD1. Germline V CDR1 and CDR2: SGHTA, FQGNSA. Trimming took 0 bases from V and 3 from J; bases not matched to a gene: 0. This CDR3 has 15 residues.

This clonotype has a count of ten or more. The V and J genes are TRBV3-1 and TRBJ1-1, with D perhaps TRBD1 (6 bases). Trimming removed 4 bases at V and 11 bases at J, with 20 bases between. The CDR3 runs to 14 residues. Germline V gene lookup returns CDR1 LGHDT and CDR2 YNNKEL (reference sequence). CDR3 sequence reads: CASSRSRGGTVAFF. In DNA, the CDR3 is TGTGCCAGCAGCCGGAGCAGGGGCGGCACGGTCGCTTTCTTT. Looking up the rest from reference TRBV3-1 and TRBJ1-1 gives the full variable domain: DTAVSQTPKYLVTQMGNDKSIKCEQNLGHDTMYWYKQDSKKFLKIMFSYNNKELIINETVPNRFSPKSPDKAHLNLHINSLELGDSAVYFCASSRSRGGTVAFFGQGTRLTVV.

In this sample, this clonotype turned up many times. The chain links TRBV7-3 to TRBJ1-1, with TRBD1 matching over 7 bases. The CDR3 length is 13 residues. Per the germline V gene, CDR1 is SGHTA and CDR2 is FQGTGA. V dropped 7 bases and J dropped 6; count of bases not matched to a gene: 8. CDR3 in DNA: TGTGCCAGCACCTTGGACAGGCGGGCTGAAGCTTTCTTT. Translated: CASTLDRRAEAFF.

The V and J genes are TRBV27 and TRBJ2-2, with D maybe TRBD2 (6 bases). The V gene's germline CDR1 is MNHEY and CDR2 SMNVEV (reference sequence). There are 14 residues in the CDR3. V lost 7 bases, J lost 1 base, and 10 bases lay in between. This chain's CDR3 is CASTRELNTGELFF. CDR3 in DNA: TGTGCCAGCACCCGGGAGCTGAACACCGGGGAGCTGTTTTTT.

This clonotype was seen ten or more times. This chain joins TRBV7-9 and TRBJ1-1, with D tentatively TRBD1 (6 bases). V was cut by 6 bases and J by 3 bases, with 14 bases left in between. Germline-derived CDR1 and CDR2 are SEHNR and FQNEAQ (reference sequence). The CDR3 runs 14 residues. The CDR3 coding sequence is TGTGCCAGCAGGCGACAGGTAGAGTACACTGAAGCTTTCTTT. Protein: CASRRQVEYTEAFF.

This clonotype came up many times. The CDR3 reads CASSRDGTYGYTF. The CDR3 DNA reads TGTGCCAGCAGTAGGGACGGAACCTATGGCTACACCTTC. The chain has TRBV27 and TRBJ1-2, with D possibly being TRBD1 (5 bases). The CDR3 runs to 13 residues. Trimming removed 5 bases from V and 4 bases from J, with 11 bases in between. The germline CDR1 and CDR2 sequences are MNHEY and SMNVEV (reference sequence).

The rearrangement uses TRBV6-5 and TRBJ1-6; D not resolved. The V and J ends lost 2 bases and 7 bases respectively, with 15 bases between them. This CDR3 has 16 residues. The germline V gene has CDR1 MNHEY and CDR2 SVGAGI. The chain's CDR3 is CASSYALDSRNSPLHF. Here the CDR3 DNA reads TGTGCCAGCAGTTACGCCCTGGACTCCCGAAATTCACCCCTCCACTTT.